In this sample, the clone carrying this T cell receptor (beta chain) turned up a few times. This entry belongs to a study of T cells in Graves' hyperthyroidism and ophthalmopathy. Each 10 ml fresh peripheral blood draw supplied the PBMCs. Researchers amplified the TCR beta CDR3 regions from RNA transcripts. HTBI primers were used for first-round RT-PCR of the TCR CDR3. TCRdb independently ran MiXCR on the multiplex PCR reads; one entry per CDR3 protein. Of a few hundred thousand distinct CDR3 sequences detected, 15% appear once; the ten largest clones hold about 30%. Trimming cost V 7 bases and J 4 bases; bases outside gene matches: 9. Germline lookup yields CDR1 DFQATT and CDR2 SNEGSKA (reference sequence). This CDR3 comprises 13 residues.

The chain employs TRBV20-1 and TRBJ1-2; TRBD1 aligns across 7 bases. Specimen: blood. The sequence was collected from a woman aged 25 to 45 with Graves' hyperthyroidism. CDR3 sequence: CSVSDRAAYGYTF. Written as DNA, the CDR3 is TGCAGTGTGTCAGACAGGGCCGCCTATGGCTACACCTTC.